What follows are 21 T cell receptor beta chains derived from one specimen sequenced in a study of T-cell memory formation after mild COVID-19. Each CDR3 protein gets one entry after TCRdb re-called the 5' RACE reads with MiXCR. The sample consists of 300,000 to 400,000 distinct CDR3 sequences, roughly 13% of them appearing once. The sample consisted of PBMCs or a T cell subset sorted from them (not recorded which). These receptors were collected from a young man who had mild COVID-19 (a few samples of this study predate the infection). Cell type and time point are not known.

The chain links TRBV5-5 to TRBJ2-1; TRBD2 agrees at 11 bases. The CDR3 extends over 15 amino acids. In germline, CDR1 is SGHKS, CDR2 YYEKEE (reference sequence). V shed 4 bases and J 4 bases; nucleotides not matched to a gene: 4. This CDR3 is CASSVGTSGYNEQFF. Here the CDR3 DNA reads TGTGCCAGCAGCGTAGGGACTAGCGGTTACAATGAGCAGTTCTTC.

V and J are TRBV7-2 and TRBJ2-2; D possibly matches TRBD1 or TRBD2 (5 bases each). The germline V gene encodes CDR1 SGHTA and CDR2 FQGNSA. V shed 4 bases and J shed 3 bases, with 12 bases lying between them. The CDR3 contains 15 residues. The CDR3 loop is CASSSVGGDTGELFF. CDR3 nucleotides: TGTGCCAGCAGCTCCGTTGGGGGTGACACCGGGGAGCTGTTTTTT. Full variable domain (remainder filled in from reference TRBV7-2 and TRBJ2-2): GAGVSQSPSNKVTEKGKDVELRCDPISGHTALYWYRQSLGQGLEFLIYFQGNSAPDKSGLPSDRFSAERTGGSVSTLTIQRTQQEDSAVYLCASSSVGGDTGELFFGEGSRLTVL.

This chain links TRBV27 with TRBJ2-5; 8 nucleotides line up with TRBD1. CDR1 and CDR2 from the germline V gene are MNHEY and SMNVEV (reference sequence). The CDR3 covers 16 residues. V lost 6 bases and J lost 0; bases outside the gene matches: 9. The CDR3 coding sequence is TGTGCCAGCAGACCATATTGGGGACAGGACCAAGAGACCCAGTACTTC. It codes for CASRPYWGQDQETQYF.

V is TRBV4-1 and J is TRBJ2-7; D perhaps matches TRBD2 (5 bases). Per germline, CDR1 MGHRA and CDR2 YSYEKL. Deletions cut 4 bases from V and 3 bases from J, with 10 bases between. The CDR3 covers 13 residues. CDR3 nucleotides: TGCGCCAGCAGCCCCCACGAGGGCTACGAGCAGTACTTC. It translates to CASSPHEGYEQYF.

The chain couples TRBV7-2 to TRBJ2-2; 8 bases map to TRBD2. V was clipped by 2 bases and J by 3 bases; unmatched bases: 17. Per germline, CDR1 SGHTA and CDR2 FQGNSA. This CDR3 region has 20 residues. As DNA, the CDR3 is TGTGCCAGCAGCTTAATTGTCCCTGCGGGGGGAGCGAGGGACACCGGGGAGCTGTTTTTT. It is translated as CASSLIVPAGGARDTGELFF.

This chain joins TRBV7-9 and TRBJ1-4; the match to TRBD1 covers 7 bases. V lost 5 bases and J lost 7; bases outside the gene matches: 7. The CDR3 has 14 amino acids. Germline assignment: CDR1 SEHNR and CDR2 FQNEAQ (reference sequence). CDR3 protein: CASSHRGRAEKLFF. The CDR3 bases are TGTGCCAGCAGCCACAGGGGTAGGGCTGAAAAACTGTTTTTT.

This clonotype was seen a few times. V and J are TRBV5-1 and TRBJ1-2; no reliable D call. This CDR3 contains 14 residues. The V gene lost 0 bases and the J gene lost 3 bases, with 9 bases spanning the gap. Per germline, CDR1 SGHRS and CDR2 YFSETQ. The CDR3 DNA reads TGCGCCAGCAGCTTGGTCGGGCAGGACTATGGCTACACCTTC. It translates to CASSLVGQDYGYTF.

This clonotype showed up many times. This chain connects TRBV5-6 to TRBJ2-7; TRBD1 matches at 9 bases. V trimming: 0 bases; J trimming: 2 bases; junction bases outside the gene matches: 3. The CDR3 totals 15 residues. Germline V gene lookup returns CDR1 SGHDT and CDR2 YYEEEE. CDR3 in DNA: TGTGCCAGCAGCTTGGCGGACAGGGGTCCCTACGAGCAGTACTTC. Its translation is CASSLADRGPYEQYF.

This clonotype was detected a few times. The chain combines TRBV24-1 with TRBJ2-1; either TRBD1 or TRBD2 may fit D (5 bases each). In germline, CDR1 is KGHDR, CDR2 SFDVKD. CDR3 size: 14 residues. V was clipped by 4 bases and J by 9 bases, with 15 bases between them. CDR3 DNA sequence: TGTGCCACCAGTGACGCCCGAGGGGAAGGTGAGCAGTTCTTC. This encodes CATSDARGEGEQFF.

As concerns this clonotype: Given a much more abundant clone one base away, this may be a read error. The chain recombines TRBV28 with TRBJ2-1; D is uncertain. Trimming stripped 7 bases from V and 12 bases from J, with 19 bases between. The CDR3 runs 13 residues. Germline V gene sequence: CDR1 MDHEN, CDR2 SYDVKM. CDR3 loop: CASTLQGRKVQFF. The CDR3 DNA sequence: TGTGCCAGCACTCTTCAAGGTCGGAAGGTGCAGTTCTTC.

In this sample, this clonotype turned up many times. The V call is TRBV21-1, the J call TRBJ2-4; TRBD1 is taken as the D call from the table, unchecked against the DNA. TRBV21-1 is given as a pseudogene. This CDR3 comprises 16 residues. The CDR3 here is CASSPRTGVAKNIQYF. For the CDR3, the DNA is TGTGCCAGCAGCCCCCGGACAGGAGTAGCCAAAAACATTCAGTACTTC.

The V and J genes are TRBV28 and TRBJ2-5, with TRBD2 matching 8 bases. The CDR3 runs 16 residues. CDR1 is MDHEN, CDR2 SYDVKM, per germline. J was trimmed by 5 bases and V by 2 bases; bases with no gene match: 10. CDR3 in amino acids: CASSLGGQRGQETQYF. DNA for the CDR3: TGTGCCAGCAGTTTAGGAGGACAGCGGGGGCAGGAGACCCAGTACTTC.

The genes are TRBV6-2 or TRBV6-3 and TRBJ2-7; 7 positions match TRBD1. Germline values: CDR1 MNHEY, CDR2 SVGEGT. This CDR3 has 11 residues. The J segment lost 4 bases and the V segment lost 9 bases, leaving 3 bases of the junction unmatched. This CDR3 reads CARDREYEQYV. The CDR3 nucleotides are TGTGCCAGAGACAGGGAATACGAGCAGTACGTC.

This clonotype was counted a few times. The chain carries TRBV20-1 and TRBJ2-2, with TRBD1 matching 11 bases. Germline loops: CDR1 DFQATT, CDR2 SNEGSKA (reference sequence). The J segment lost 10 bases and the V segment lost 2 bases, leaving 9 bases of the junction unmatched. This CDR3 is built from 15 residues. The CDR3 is CSARRDRGFEEELFF. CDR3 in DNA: TGCAGTGCTAGAAGGGACAGGGGGTTCGAAGAGGAGCTGTTTTTT.

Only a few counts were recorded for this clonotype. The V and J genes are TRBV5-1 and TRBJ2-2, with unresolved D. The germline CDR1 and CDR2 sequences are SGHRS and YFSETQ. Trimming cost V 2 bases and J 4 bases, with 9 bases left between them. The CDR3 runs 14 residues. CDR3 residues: CASSFDSSTGELFF. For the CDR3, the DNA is TGCGCCAGCAGCTTTGATTCGAGCACCGGGGAGCTGTTTTTT.

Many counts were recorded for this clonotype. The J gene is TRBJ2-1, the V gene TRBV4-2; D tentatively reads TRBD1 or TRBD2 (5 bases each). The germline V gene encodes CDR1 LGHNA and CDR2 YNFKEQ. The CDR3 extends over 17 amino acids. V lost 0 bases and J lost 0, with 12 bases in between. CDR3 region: CASSQDGDRTSYNEQFF. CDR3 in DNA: TGTGCCAGCAGCCAAGATGGGGACCGAACCTCCTACAATGAGCAGTTCTTC.

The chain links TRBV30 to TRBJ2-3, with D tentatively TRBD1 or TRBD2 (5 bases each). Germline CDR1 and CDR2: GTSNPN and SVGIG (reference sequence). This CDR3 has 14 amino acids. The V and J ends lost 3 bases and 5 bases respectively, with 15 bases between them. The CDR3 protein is CAWSPGTSRDTQYF. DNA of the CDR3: TGTGCCTGGAGCCCGGGGACCTCACGAGATACGCAGTATTTT.

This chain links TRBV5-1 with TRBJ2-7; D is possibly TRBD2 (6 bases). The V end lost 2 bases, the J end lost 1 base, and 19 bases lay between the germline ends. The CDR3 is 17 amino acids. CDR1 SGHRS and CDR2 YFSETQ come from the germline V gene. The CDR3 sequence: CASSLDPGGAASYEQYF. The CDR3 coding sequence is TGCGCCAGCAGCTTAGACCCAGGCGGGGCGGCTTCCTACGAGCAGTACTTC.

This chain's CDR3 is CASSPSGERETQYF. Here the CDR3 DNA reads TGCGCCAGCAGCCCTAGCGGGGAGCGGGAGACCCAGTACTTC. The J gene is TRBJ2-5, the V gene TRBV5-1; 9 nucleotides agree with TRBD2. The CDR3 length is 14 residues. Germline V CDR1 and CDR2: SGHRS, YFSETQ. Losses at the gene ends were 4 bases for V and 5 bases for J; bases not matched to a gene: 6.

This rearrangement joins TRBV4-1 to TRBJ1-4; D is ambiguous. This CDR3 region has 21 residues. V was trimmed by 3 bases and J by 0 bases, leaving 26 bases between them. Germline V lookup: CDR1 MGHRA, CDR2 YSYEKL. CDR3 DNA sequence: TGCGCCAGCAGCCAGTGGACCGGGTTACGGGTGTCCACGACAACTAATGAAAAACTGTTTTTT. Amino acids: CASSQWTGLRVSTTTNEKLFF.

In DNA, the CDR3 is TGTGCCAGCACCCGGGACTTAGGGGAGACCCAGTACTTC. It codes for CASTRDLGETQYF. This chain connects TRBV12-3 or TRBV12-4 to TRBJ2-5, with a possible D match to TRBD2 (6 bases). The ends were cut back, 7 bases at V and 5 bases at J, with 14 bases in the middle. CDR3 length: 13 amino acids.